The 20 T cell receptor beta chains in this list originate from one sample, sequenced in a study of radiotherapy plus CTLA-4 blockade in lung cancer. Sequencing used immunoSEQ multiplex PCR; TCRdb keeps in-frame clones, though not all of them. The sample contains roughly 110,000 clones, more than 75% of which appear only once. The sample in question was peripheral blood, obtained from a patient treated with radiotherapy plus ipilimumab. These receptors were obtained from a human donor with non-small cell lung cancer that progressed on radiotherapy plus ipilimumab. Some clones in this sample may be carry-over from other donors' samples.

This chain joins TRBV18 and TRBJ2-7, with D possibly matching TRBD2 (5 bases). Germline V CDR1 and CDR2: KGHSH, LQKENI. With 3 bases removed from V and 7 bases from J, the gap between germline ends came to 10 bases. This CDR3 region has 12 residues. The CDR3 protein is CASSPQPGEQYF. The DNA for the CDR3 is TGTGCCAGCTCACCCCAGCCGGGGGAGCAGTACTTC.

The chain uses TRBV5-4 and TRBJ1-6; TRBD1 might be the D (5 bases). With 0 bases removed from V and 0 bases from J, the gap between germline ends came to 19 bases. Looked up from germline, CDR1 is SGHNT and CDR2 is YYREEE (reference sequence). CDR3 length: 20 amino acids. The CDR3 DNA reads TGTGCCAGCAGCTTGGGTAGAGGGACCGTCGATAGCTCCTATAATTCACCCCTCCACTTT. This gives the protein CASSLGRGTVDSSYNSPLHF.

The V and J genes are TRBV5-1 and TRBJ2-7; a possible D gene is TRBD2 (6 bases). This CDR3 is 15 amino acids long. Germline assignment: CDR1 SGHRS and CDR2 YFSETQ. Trimming took off 0 bases at V and 0 bases at J, with 10 bases between the two ends. CDR3 in DNA: TGCGCCAGCAGCTTGGGTGGGGGGTTCTCCTACGAGCAGTACTTC. Protein: CASSLGGGFSYEQYF.

Here the CDR3 reads CASSLLGTFYGYTF. The CDR3 nucleotides are TGTGCCAGCAGTCTCCTGGGCACCTTCTATGGCTACACCTTC. V and J are TRBV28 and TRBJ1-2; D is unclear. Trimming left V 5 bases short and J 4 bases short, with 14 bases between. The length of the CDR3 is 14 residues. Germline V gene data show CDR1 as MDHEN and CDR2 as SYDVKM.

This chain connects TRBV4-2 to TRBJ2-1; a possible D gene is TRBD1 (6 bases). CDR1 is LGHNA and CDR2 is YNFKEQ in the germline V gene. V lost 0 bases and J lost 4, with 10 bases in between. This CDR3 is built from 15 residues. The CDR3: CASSQEVDRYNEQFF. The CDR3 DNA reads as TGTGCCAGCAGCCAAGAAGTTGACAGGTACAATGAGCAGTTCTTC.

The V call is TRBV5-1, the J call TRBJ1-4; D possibly corresponds to TRBD1 (6 bases). Germline CDR1 is SGHRS and CDR2 is YFSETQ. Trimming removed 4 bases at V and 0 bases at J, with 13 bases between. The CDR3 runs to 16 residues. CDR3 in DNA: TGCGCCAGCAGCCGTGCCCCAGGGGCAACTAATGAAAAACTGTTTTTT. It translates to CASSRAPGATNEKLFF.

The count of this clone is one. The rearrangement links TRBV14 to TRBJ2-1; 7 bases fit TRBD1. Trimming at V came to 1 base and at J to 8 bases, leaving 14 bases not matched to a gene. The CDR3 is 17 amino acids. Germline CDR1 SGHDN, CDR2 FVKESK. The CDR3 is CASSQGDRESLRDEQFF. The CDR3, as DNA: TGTGCCAGCAGCCAAGGGGACAGAGAATCCCTTAGGGATGAGCAGTTCTTC.

This clone was recorded only once. This chain joins TRBV18 and TRBJ1-4; D gene unclear. Between the trimmed V and J ends, which lost 1 base and 0 bases, there was a span of 9 bases. This CDR3 is built from 16 residues. The germline gives CDR1 KGHSH, CDR2 LQKENI. The CDR3 nucleotides are TGTGCCAGCTCACCACGGCAGCGCGCAACTAATGAAAAACTGTTTTTT. Its protein product is CASSPRQRATNEKLFF.

The gene calls are TRBV11-2 and TRBJ1-1; D gene uncertain. The CDR3 covers 15 residues. V was shortened by 2 bases and J by 0 bases, with 10 bases between the two germline ends. Germline assignment: CDR1 SGHAT and CDR2 FQNNGV. CDR3 sequence reads: CASSLSTFLNTEAFF. CDR3 sequence (DNA): TGTGCCAGCAGCTTATCTACATTTCTGAACACTGAAGCTTTCTTT.

This clone was detected only once. The rearrangement uses TRBV7-2 and TRBJ1-4; maybe TRBD1 (5 bases). Trimming pared 3 bases from V and 0 bases from J, leaving 8 bases between. Per the germline V gene, CDR1 is SGHTA and CDR2 is FQGNSA. The CDR3 spans 15 residues. CDR3 nucleotides: TGTGCCAGCAGCTTGTTAGGGGCAACTAATGAAAAACTGTTTTTT. It specifies CASSLLGATNEKLFF.

This chain links TRBV27 with TRBJ2-5, with D perhaps being TRBD1 or TRBD2 (6 bases each). V gave up 8 bases and J gave up 3 bases, with 10 bases separating them. This CDR3 has 12 residues. The germline V gene has CDR1 MNHEY and CDR2 SMNVEV (reference sequence). The CDR3 here is CASGGREETQYF. The CDR3 coding sequence is TGTGCCAGCGGGGGGCGAGAAGAGACCCAGTACTTC.

J is TRBJ2-3 and V is TRBV6-4; D possibly corresponds to TRBD2 (5 bases). The CDR3 is 14 amino acids. Germline-derived CDR1 and CDR2 are MRHNA and SNTAGT. Between the trimmed V and J ends, which lost 4 bases and 9 bases, there was a span of 17 bases. The DNA for the CDR3 is TGTGCCAGCAGTGTGGCGGGCGGCCAAGAGACGCAGTATTTT. Protein: CASSVAGGQETQYF.

V and J are TRBV19 and TRBJ2-5, with 7 nucleotides matching TRBD2. The CDR3 has 16 amino acids. Losses at the gene ends were 2 bases for V and 4 bases for J; bases not matched to a gene: 10. Germline CDR1 is LNHDA and CDR2 is SQIVND (reference sequence). CDR3 loop: CASSIRDYQFRETQYF. The CDR3 DNA is TGTGCCAGTAGTATAAGGGACTACCAATTTCGAGAGACCCAGTACTTC.

The gene calls are TRBV7-6 and TRBJ1-1; D is possibly TRBD1 (6 bases). This CDR3 is built from 15 residues. V was pared by 5 bases and J by 7 bases, with 20 bases between. From germline, CDR1 is SGHVS and CDR2 FNYEAQ. CDR3 amino acids: CASSEFDGQGNEAFF. CDR3 DNA: TGTGCCAGCAGCGAGTTCGACGGGCAGGGGAATGAAGCTTTCTTT.

Points on this clone: The junction differs from germline at one of its ends, possibly a read error. The chain links TRBV7-7 to TRBJ2-5, with 15 nucleotides matching TRBD2. In germline, CDR1 is SSHAT, CDR2 FNYEAQ (reference sequence). The CDR3 sequence is 16 residues long. The chain's CDR3 is CASSLGLAGGEETQYF. The CDR3 DNA reads TGTGCTAGCAGCTTAGGACTAGCGGGGGGGGAAGAGACCCAGTACTTC.

The chain joins TRBV18 to TRBJ2-2, with TRBD2 matching over 9 bases. V trimming: 1 base; J trimming: 5 bases; junction bases outside the gene matches: 2. CDR1 is KGHSH, CDR2 LQKENI, per germline. The CDR3 is 15 residues long. CDR3 sequence reads: CASSPLLAGTGELFF. CDR3 nucleotide sequence: TGTGCCAGCTCACCACTCCTAGCGGGGACCGGGGAGCTGTTTTTT.

Only a few counts were recorded for this clone. This chain connects TRBV18 to TRBJ1-4; 9 bases line up with TRBD1. CDR3 size: 16 residues. CDR1 KGHSH and CDR2 LQKENI come from the germline V gene. Unmatched junction bases numbered 7, after V lost 3 bases and J lost 5 bases. This CDR3 reads CASSPSGTGRNEKLFF. CDR3 DNA sequence: TGTGCCAGCTCACCCTCCGGGACAGGGCGAAATGAAAAACTGTTTTTT. Using reference TRBV18 and TRBJ1-4 for the parts outside the CDR3, the full variable domain is NAGVMQNPRHLVRRRGQEARLRCSPMKGHSHVYWYRQLPEEGLKFMVYLQKENIIDESGMPKERFSAEFPKEGPSILRIQQVVRGDSAAYFCASSPSGTGRNEKLFFGSGTQLSVL.

V and J are TRBV18 and TRBJ1-3; D is uncertain. CDR1 KGHSH and CDR2 LQKENI come from the germline V gene. The V end lost 2 bases, the J end lost 2 bases, and 13 bases lay between the germline ends. This CDR3 has 16 amino acids. Here the CDR3 reads CASSPSTGNTGNTIYF. CDR3 nucleotide sequence: TGTGCCAGCTCACCATCGACGGGTAATACTGGAAACACCATATATTTT.

The chain has TRBV5-1 and TRBJ2-5, with TRBD2 matching 8 bases. The length of the CDR3 is 16 residues. The J segment lost 0 bases and the V segment lost 6 bases, leaving 10 bases of the junction unmatched. Germline loops: CDR1 SGHRS, CDR2 YFSETQ. The DNA for the CDR3 is TGCGCCAGCAAGGTCGGAGCGGGAGCGTACCAAGAGACCCAGTACTTC. This translates into CASKVGAGAYQETQYF.

The chain combines TRBV2 with TRBJ2-7; 7 bases fit TRBD2. Germline trimming cut 7 bases from V and 0 bases from J; bases unmatched to any gene: 6. Looked up from germline, CDR1 is SNHLY and CDR2 is FYNNEI. The CDR3 extends over 14 amino acids. The CDR3 loop is CASKQTSNSYEQYF. The DNA for the CDR3 is TGTGCCAGCAAACAGACTAGCAACTCCTACGAGCAGTACTTC. Full variable domain (missing parts from reference TRBV2 and TRBJ2-7): EPEVTQTPSHQVTQMGQEVILRCVPISNHLYFYWYRQILGQKVEFLVSFYNNEISEKSEIFDDQFSVERPDGSNFTLKIRSTKLEDSAMYFCASKQTSNSYEQYFGPGTRLTVT.